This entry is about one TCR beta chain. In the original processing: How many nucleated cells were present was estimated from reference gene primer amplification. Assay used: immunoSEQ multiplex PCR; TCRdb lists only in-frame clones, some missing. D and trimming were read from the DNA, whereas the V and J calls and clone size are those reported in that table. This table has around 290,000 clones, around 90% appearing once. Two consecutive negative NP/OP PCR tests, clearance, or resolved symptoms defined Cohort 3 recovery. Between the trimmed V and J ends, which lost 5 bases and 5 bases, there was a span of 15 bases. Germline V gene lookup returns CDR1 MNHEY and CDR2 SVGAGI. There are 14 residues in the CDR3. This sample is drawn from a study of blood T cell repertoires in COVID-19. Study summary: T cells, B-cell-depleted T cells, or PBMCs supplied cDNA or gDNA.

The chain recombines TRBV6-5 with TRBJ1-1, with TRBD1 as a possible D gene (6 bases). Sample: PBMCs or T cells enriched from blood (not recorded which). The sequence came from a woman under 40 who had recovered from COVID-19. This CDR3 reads CASSPQGLGTEAFF. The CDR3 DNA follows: TGTGCCAGCAGTCCCCAGGGGCTGGGGACTGAAGCTTTCTTT.